One sample yielded the 29 T cell receptor beta chains listed below, sequenced in a study of Graves' ophthalmopathy and Graves' hyperthyroidism. For repertoire sequencing, the TCR beta CDR3 regions were amplified from RNA transcripts. HTBI primers were employed in first-round RT-PCR, then a second-round multiplex PCR followed. TCRdb reprocessed the multiplex PCR reads via MiXCR and lists one record per CDR3 protein. The sample carries 300,000 to 400,000 distinct CDR3 sequences, roughly 15% recorded once. Sequenced: peripheral blood. These receptors originate from an adult man with Graves' ophthalmopathy.

This clonotype showed up many times. The chain is built from TRBV2 and TRBJ2-7; 7 bases are a match to TRBD1. This CDR3 has 15 residues. The ends lost 4 bases at V and 3 bases at J; junction bases unmatched: 9. Germline V gives CDR1 SNHLY, CDR2 FYNNEI. The CDR3 DNA reads as TGTGCCAGCAGTGTGGGCAGGGGGTTGGACTACGAGCAGTACTTC. Its protein product is CASSVGRGLDYEQYF.

This clonotype has at least ten counts. The chain is built from TRBV7-2 and TRBJ1-2; D is unclear. Germline V gene sequence: CDR1 SGHTA, CDR2 FQGNSA. V dropped 5 bases and J dropped 3 bases, with 16 bases sitting between them. The CDR3 covers 15 residues. CDR3 protein: CASSGDGERHYGYTF. DNA for the CDR3: TGTGCCAGCAGCGGAGACGGCGAGAGGCACTATGGCTACACCTTC.

In its sample, this clonotype was seen many times. The CDR3 nucleotides are TGTGCCAGCAGTTACTCGACAGGGGGTCCTGAAGCTTTCTTT. This codes for CASSYSTGGPEAFF. The genes are TRBV6-5 and TRBJ1-1; TRBD1 agrees at 9 bases. CDR1 is MNHEY, CDR2 SVGAGI, per germline. The V segment lost 0 bases and the J segment 6 bases; nucleotides outside the gene matches: 2. This CDR3 contains 14 residues.

The chain carries TRBV28 and TRBJ1-1; D gene unclear. CDR1 and CDR2 from the germline V gene are MDHEN and SYDVKM. The CDR3 length is 12 residues. V was pared by 8 bases and J by 4 bases, with 11 bases between. For the CDR3, the DNA is TGTGCCAGCGCGAGTTTCGGCACTGAAGCTTTCTTT. Protein: CASASFGTEAFF. Complete variable domain (other parts from reference TRBV28 and TRBJ1-1): DVKVTQSSRYLVKRTGEKVFLECVQDMDHENMFWYRQDPGLGLRLIYFSYDVKMKEKGDIPEGYSVSREKKERFSLILESASTNQTSMYLCASASFGTEAFFGQGTRLTVV.

This clonotype was observed many times. The chain couples TRBV25-1 to TRBJ1-5, with TRBD1 identical over 7 bases. V lost 6 bases and J lost 3; bases outside the gene matches: 5. Looked up from germline, CDR1 is MGHDK and CDR2 is SYGVNS. CDR3 length: 14 residues. The CDR3 spells CASRGQAYNQPQHF. CDR3 coding DNA: TGTGCCAGCAGAGGACAGGCATACAATCAGCCCCAGCATTTT.

The table lists this clonotype with many counts. The chain employs TRBV20-1 and TRBJ1-2; TRBD1 agrees at 9 bases. The CDR3 covers 13 residues. CDR1 is DFQATT, CDR2 SNEGSKA, per germline (reference sequence). V lost 3 bases to trimming and J lost 7 bases; unmatched junction nucleotides: 6. CDR3 region: CSASLQGAGGYTF. CDR3 nucleotide sequence: TGCAGTGCTAGCCTACAGGGGGCGGGTGGCTACACCTTC.

This clonotype was seen ten or more times. The V call is TRBV4-2, the J call TRBJ2-7; D gene unclear. Per germline, CDR1 LGHNA and CDR2 YNFKEQ. This CDR3 spans 12 amino acids. Between the trimmed V and J ends, which lost 4 bases and 5 bases, there was a span of 9 bases. This CDR3 is CASSPTMNEQYF. CDR3 in DNA: TGTGCCAGCAGCCCAACGATGAACGAGCAGTACTTC.

The chain recombines TRBV7-2 with TRBJ2-7; tentatively, D is TRBD1 or TRBD2 (7 bases each). The CDR3 is made up of 13 amino acids. The germline CDR1 and CDR2 sequences are SGHTA and FQGNSA. Trimming stripped 11 bases from V and 3 bases from J, with 17 bases between. The CDR3 DNA reads TGTGCCTCAGGGGGAGGGCAGGTCTACGAGCAGTACTTC. Translating gives CASGGGQVYEQYF.

Ten or more counts support this clonotype. The CDR3 is CASSSPDRVVVEQYF. The CDR3 region has the DNA TGTGCCAGCAGCTCGCCCGACAGGGTAGTAGTCGAGCAGTACTTC. The V call is TRBV28, the J call TRBJ2-7; 7 positions match TRBD1. The CDR3 length is 15 residues. Germline CDR1 and CDR2: MDHEN and SYDVKM. Trimming at V came to 6 bases and at J to 6 bases, leaving 14 bases not matched to a gene.

This clonotype has at least ten counts. The chain carries TRBV6-5 and TRBJ2-7; tentative D call: TRBD2 (6 bases). V was shortened by 4 bases and J by 4 bases, with 23 bases between the two germline ends. The CDR3 covers 17 residues. In germline, CDR1 is MNHEY, CDR2 SVGAGI. The CDR3 DNA is TGTGCCAGCAGTTCGTTAAGGGGATTTGGCGGGACTTACGAGCAGTACTTC. This gives the protein CASSSLRGFGGTYEQYF.

The rearrangement uses TRBV18 and TRBJ1-3; D unclear. V was shortened by 3 bases and J by 0 bases, with 6 bases between the two germline ends. CDR1 and CDR2 (germline): KGHSH, LQKENI. The CDR3 has 14 residues. CDR3 residues: CASSPGNSGNTIYF. CDR3 nucleotides: TGTGCCAGCTCACCCGGGAACTCTGGAAACACCATATATTTT.

At least ten counts were recorded for this clonotype. This sequence joins TRBV20-1 and TRBJ1-5; D is unresolved. Trimming cost V 3 bases and J 0 bases, with 12 bases left between them. Germline assignment: CDR1 DFQATT and CDR2 SNEGSKA (reference sequence). This CDR3 spans 15 amino acids. The DNA for the CDR3 is TGCAGTGCTAGGTCCCAGGACTATAGCAATCAGCCCCAGCATTTT. Residues: CSARSQDYSNQPQHF.

This clonotype has at least ten counts. The rearrangement joins TRBV29-1 to TRBJ1-5, with D tentatively TRBD1 (6 bases). The CDR3 extends over 13 amino acids. Trimming took 5 bases from V and 4 from J, leaving 12 bases between them. From germline, CDR1 is SQVTM and CDR2 ANQGSEA. This CDR3 is CSVRQGWNQPQHF. As DNA, the CDR3 is TGCAGCGTTCGCCAGGGGTGGAATCAGCCCCAGCATTTT.

Many counts were recorded for this clonotype. The chain combines TRBV15 with TRBJ1-1; D is undetermined. The length of the CDR3 is 13 residues. The V and J ends lost 0 bases and 11 bases respectively, with 13 bases between them. CDR1 is LNHNV, CDR2 YYDKDF, per germline (reference sequence). CDR3: CATSRDARAKAFF. As DNA, the CDR3 is TGTGCCACCAGCAGAGATGCGAGGGCGAAGGCTTTCTTT.

This clonotype has ten or more counts. V usage is TRBV6-2 or TRBV6-3 and J usage is TRBJ1-5, with D possibly being TRBD1 (5 bases). Germline V lookup: CDR1 MNHEY, CDR2 SVGEGT. The ends were cut back, 7 bases at V and 4 bases at J, with 11 bases in the middle. There are 13 residues in the CDR3. CDR3 DNA: TGTGCCAGCAAAGGGGCAGGGAATCAGCCCCAGCATTTT. Amino acid sequence: CASKGAGNQPQHF.

This clonotype occurred many times. This chain connects TRBV5-1 to TRBJ1-2, with TRBD1 matching 8 bases. The CDR3 spans 14 residues. In germline, CDR1 is SGHRS, CDR2 YFSETQ. J gave up 5 bases and V 3 bases, and 6 bases lay outside the gene matches. CDR3 bases: TGCGCCAGCAGCTCAACAGGGGGACGGTATGGCTACACCTTC. Its protein product is CASSSTGGRYGYTF.

This clonotype came up many times. The chain links TRBV5-1 to TRBJ1-3; 7 bases are a match to TRBD1. This CDR3 contains 16 residues. The V gene's germline CDR1 is SGHRS and CDR2 YFSETQ. V was pared by 4 bases and J by 0 bases, with 7 bases of the junction left unmatched. CDR3 in DNA: TGCGCCAGCAGCCAGGACAGGCCGAGCTCTGGAAACACCATATATTTT. It translates to CASSQDRPSSGNTIYF.

The sample holds many counts of this clonotype. The chain recombines TRBV11-2 with TRBJ2-7, with D possibly matching TRBD2 (6 bases). Trimming pared 4 bases from V and 7 bases from J, leaving 20 bases between. CDR3 length: 15 amino acids. Germline V lookup: CDR1 SGHAT, CDR2 FQNNGV. The CDR3 reads CASSSPGGTPWEQYF. The CDR3 nucleotides read TGTGCCAGCAGCTCTCCCGGGGGTACCCCTTGGGAGCAGTACTTC.

This clonotype occurred many times. V and J are TRBV30 and TRBJ1-1; D might be TRBD1 (5 bases). V lost 1 base and J 11 bases, leaving 14 bases between the germline ends. CDR1 and CDR2 from the germline V gene are GTSNPN and SVGIG (reference sequence). The CDR3 runs to 12 residues. CDR3 DNA sequence: TGTGCCTGGAGTGGCGCAGGGTTTTTCGCTTTCTTT. The encoded protein is CAWSGAGFFAFF.

This clonotype came up many times. This rearrangement joins TRBV19 to TRBJ2-7; 9 nucleotides line up with TRBD1. Germline CDR1 and CDR2: LNHDA and SQIVND (reference sequence). This CDR3 is 14 amino acids long. Germline trimming cut 6 bases from V and 5 bases from J; bases unmatched to any gene: 8. The CDR3 sequence is CASSPGTGTNEQYF. In nucleotides, the CDR3 is TGTGCCAGTAGCCCCGGGACAGGGACCAACGAGCAGTACTTC.

The chain recombines TRBV7-2 with TRBJ2-2; D assignment may be TRBD1 or TRBD2 (5 bases each). The V gene's germline CDR1 is SGHTA and CDR2 FQGNSA. The CDR3 totals 15 residues. V was trimmed by 5 bases and J by 5 bases, leaving 15 bases between them. The CDR3 sequence is CASSLTGTSTGELFF. CDR3 nucleotides: TGTGCCAGCAGCCTCACCGGGACGTCTACCGGGGAGCTGTTTTTT.

This clonotype has ten or more counts. The gene calls are TRBV28 and TRBJ2-3; 8 bases are shared with TRBD1. V shed 11 bases and J 3 bases; nucleotides not matched to a gene: 10. CDR3 size: 14 residues. Per germline, CDR1 MDHEN and CDR2 SYDVKM. This CDR3 is CAGQRDRSTDTQYF. The CDR3 DNA sequence: TGTGCCGGACAAAGGGACAGGTCAACAGATACGCAGTATTTT.

The chain recombines TRBV11-2 with TRBJ1-1, with D unresolved. CDR1 is SGHAT and CDR2 is FQNNGV in the germline V gene. The CDR3 totals 14 residues. V lost 5 bases and J 1 base, leaving 11 bases between the germline ends. CDR3 in amino acids: CASSLRTRNTEAFF. The CDR3 DNA is TGTGCCAGCAGCCTACGGACGAGGAACACTGAAGCTTTCTTT. The variable domain in full, completed from reference TRBV11-2 and TRBJ1-1, reads EAGVAQSPRYKIIEKRQSVAFWCNPISGHATLYWYQQILGQGPKLLIQFQNNGVVDDSQLPKDRFSAERLKGVDSTLKIQPAKLEDSAVYLCASSLRTRNTEAFFGQGTRLTVV.

In this sample, this clonotype turned up many times. The chain carries TRBV20-1 and TRBJ2-6, with D possibly matching TRBD1 (5 bases). This CDR3 comprises 15 residues. The germline CDR1 and CDR2 sequences are DFQATT and SNEGSKA (reference sequence). Trimming removed 3 bases from V and 4 bases from J, with 13 bases in between. CDR3 region: CSASRVSVGANVLTF. The CDR3 DNA follows: TGCAGTGCTAGCAGGGTCTCCGTGGGGGCCAACGTCCTGACTTTC.

This clonotype was recorded many times. The chain uses TRBV19 and TRBJ1-5, with D perhaps TRBD1 (5 bases). V gave up 3 bases and J gave up 7 bases, with 13 bases separating them. The CDR3 covers 14 residues. Germline V gives CDR1 LNHDA, CDR2 SQIVND (reference sequence). The CDR3 region is CASSIGGEGQPQHF. The CDR3 DNA follows: TGTGCCAGTAGTATCGGAGGGGAAGGACAGCCCCAGCATTTT.

In its sample, this clonotype was seen many times. The chain recombines TRBV6-5 with TRBJ1-2, with D unresolved. V dropped 4 bases and J dropped 6 bases, with 18 bases sitting between them. There are 15 residues in the CDR3. The germline V gene encodes CDR1 MNHEY and CDR2 SVGAGI. The CDR3 DNA reads TGTGCCAGCAGTTCACCGGAGGCGGCTGTCAATGGCTACACCTTC. Protein product: CASSSPEAAVNGYTF.

This clonotype was detected many times. This rearrangement joins TRBV20-1 to TRBJ2-2; 9 positions agree with TRBD2. CDR3 length: 15 amino acids. J lost 12 bases, V lost 2 bases, and 13 bases had no gene match. The V gene's germline CDR1 is DFQATT and CDR2 SNEGSKA (reference sequence). CDR3 in DNA: TGCAGTGCTAGATCCCCGCCTAGCGGGGTTGTTAAGCTGTTTTTT. Protein sequence: CSARSPPSGVVKLFF.

There are many counts of this clonotype. This chain joins TRBV24-1 and TRBJ2-2, with TRBD1 as a possible D gene (6 bases). This CDR3 contains 13 residues. Germline CDR1 is KGHDR and CDR2 is SFDVKD. Between the trimmed V and J ends, which lost 7 bases and 4 bases, there was a span of 9 bases. The CDR3 sequence: CATRQGSTGELFF. The CDR3 DNA follows: TGTGCCACCAGACAGGGAAGCACCGGGGAGCTGTTTTTT.

As to this clonotype: Since the CDR3 does not end with the conserved phenylalanine or tryptophan, this likely comes from a read error. The chain employs TRBV6-1 and TRBJ2-7, with 7 positions matching TRBD2. With 6 bases clipped from V and 2 bases from J, the junction kept 7 bases outside the gene matches. This CDR3 is built from 14 residues. Germline V gene sequence: CDR1 MNHNS, CDR2 SASEGT. The chain's CDR3 is CASRDGLAAYEQYS. The DNA of the CDR3 is TGTGCCAGCAGAGACGGGCTAGCGGCCTACGAGCAGTACTCC.